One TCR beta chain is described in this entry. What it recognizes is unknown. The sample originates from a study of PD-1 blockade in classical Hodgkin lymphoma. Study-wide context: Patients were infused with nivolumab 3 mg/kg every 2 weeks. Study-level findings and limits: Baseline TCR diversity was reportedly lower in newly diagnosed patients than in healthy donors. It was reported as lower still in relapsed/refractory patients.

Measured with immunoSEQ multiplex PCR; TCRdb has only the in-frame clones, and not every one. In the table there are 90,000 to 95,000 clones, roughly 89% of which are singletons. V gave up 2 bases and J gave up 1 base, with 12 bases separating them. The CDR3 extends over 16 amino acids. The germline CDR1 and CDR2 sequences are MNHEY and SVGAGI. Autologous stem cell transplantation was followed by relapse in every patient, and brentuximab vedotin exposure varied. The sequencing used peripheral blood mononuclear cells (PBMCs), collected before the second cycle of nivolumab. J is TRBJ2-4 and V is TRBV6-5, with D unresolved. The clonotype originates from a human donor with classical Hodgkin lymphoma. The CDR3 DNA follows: TGTGCCAGCAGTTACCCCAACAAGGCGGCCAAAAACATTCAGTACTTC. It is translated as CASSYPNKAAKNIQYF.